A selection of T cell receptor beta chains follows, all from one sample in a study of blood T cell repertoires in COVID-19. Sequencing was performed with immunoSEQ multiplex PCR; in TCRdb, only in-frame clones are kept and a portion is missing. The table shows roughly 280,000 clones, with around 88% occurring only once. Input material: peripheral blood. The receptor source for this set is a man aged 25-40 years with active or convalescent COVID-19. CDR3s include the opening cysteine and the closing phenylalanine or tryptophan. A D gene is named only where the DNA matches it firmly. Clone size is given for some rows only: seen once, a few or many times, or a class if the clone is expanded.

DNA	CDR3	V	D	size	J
TGTGCCTTGGACAGGGGATCCTACGAGCAGTACTTC	CALDRGSYEQYF	TRBV30	TRBD1	few	TRBJ2-7
TGTGCCAGCTCACCAAGCCGACAGCCGAACACTGAAGCTTTCTTT	CASSPSRQPNTEAFF	TRBV18	.	.	TRBJ1-1
TGCGCCAGCAGCTTCCAAACAGGGGCCGGCACAGATACGCAGTATTTT	CASSFQTGAGTDTQYF	TRBV5-1	TRBD1	.	TRBJ2-3
TGTGCCAGCAGCCGACCACAGGGGAGGACCCAGTACTTC	CASSRPQGRTQYF	TRBV7-9	TRBD1	.	TRBJ2-5
TGTGCCAGCAGCTTAGTGCTAGGACCGGGACAGGGAAACTATGGCTACACCTTC	CASSLVLGPGQGNYGYTF	TRBV11-2	TRBD1	.	TRBJ1-2
TGTGCCAGCAGCGTAAATACGGGGGGGAACACAGATACGCAGTATTTT	CASSVNTGGNTDTQYF	TRBV9	TRBD2	.	TRBJ2-3
TGTGCCAGCTCACAATTTACGCAGAACAGGGGGCGACGGGGCACTGAAGCTTTCTTT	CASSQFTQNRGRRGTEAFF	TRBV18	TRBD1	.	TRBJ1-1
TGCGCCAGCAGGGACCCTCACAACAGGGGAAGTAACTATGGCTACACCTTC	CASRDPHNRGSNYGYTF	TRBV5-1	TRBD1	.	TRBJ1-2
TGTGCCAGCTCACTACGGACTAGCGGGGGGTTGACGAACACCGGGGAGCTGTTTTTT	CASSLRTSGGLTNTGELFF	TRBV18	TRBD2	.	TRBJ2-2
TGTGCAAGTCGCTTAGAAGAAAGGACAGCCCTCTGTCAGCCCCAGCATTTT	CASRLEERTALCQPQHF	TRBV12-2	.	few	TRBJ1-5
TGCGCCAGCAGCTTAAGCGGGGGGGCCACAGATACGCAGTATTTT	CASSLSGGATDTQYF	TRBV4-3	TRBD2	.	TRBJ2-3
TGTGCCAGCAGTGACTCGGCGGGGAGCACCGGGGAGCTGTTTTTT	CASSDSAGSTGELFF	TRBV6-4	.	once	TRBJ2-2
TGTGCCAGCAGCACCTGGAGGACGACCTACGAGCAGTACTTC	CASSTWRTTYEQYF	TRBV7-8	.	.	TRBJ2-7
TGTGCCAGCACCCCAGGGCCTGGAAACACCATATATTTT	CASTPGPGNTIYF	TRBV12-3/TRBV12-4	.	once	TRBJ1-3
TGCGCCAGCAGCCAAGACGTTTGGGGGGGGTGGTCGCAGTATTTT	CASSQDVWGGWSQYF	TRBV4-1	TRBD2	.	TRBJ2-3
TGTGCCAGCAGCCCCCGTGAGCGGGGGGGCTGGAATGAGCAGTTCTTC	CASSPRERGGWNEQFF	TRBV9	TRBD2	.	TRBJ2-1
TGCGCCAGCAGTTTGAACGACCCTCGACTGTACGAGCAGTACTTC	CASSLNDPRLYEQYF	TRBV5-1	.	.	TRBJ2-7
TGTGCCAGCAGTCCTACCCCCCTACAGACTATGAACACTGAAGCTTTCTTT	CASSPTPLQTMNTEAFF	TRBV27	.	.	TRBJ1-1
TGTGCCAGCAGGGGACAGACTAATTCACCCCTCCACTTT	CASRGQTNSPLHF	TRBV6-5	TRBD1	.	TRBJ1-6
TGTGCCATCAGTGAGTCAGGGACTTCCGAGACCCAGTACTTC	CAISESGTSETQYF	TRBV10-3	.	.	TRBJ2-5
TGTGCCAGCAGTTTATCAGGGACACACTCTGGGGCCAACGTCCTGACTTTC	CASSLSGTHSGANVLTF	TRBV27	.	once	TRBJ2-6
TGTGCCAGCAGCCCTGGGACAGAGGAGACCCAGTACTTC	CASSPGTEETQYF	TRBV12-3/TRBV12-4	TRBD1	.	TRBJ2-5
TGTGCCAGCAGACCCTGGAGTAGTGGTAACACTGAAGCTTTCTTT	CASRPWSSGNTEAFF	TRBV6-5	.	few	TRBJ1-1
TGTGCCAGCAGCCAAGATAGCGGGGGGCAGGAGACCCAGTACTTC	CASSQDSGGQETQYF	TRBV3-1/TRBV3-2	TRBD2	.	TRBJ2-5